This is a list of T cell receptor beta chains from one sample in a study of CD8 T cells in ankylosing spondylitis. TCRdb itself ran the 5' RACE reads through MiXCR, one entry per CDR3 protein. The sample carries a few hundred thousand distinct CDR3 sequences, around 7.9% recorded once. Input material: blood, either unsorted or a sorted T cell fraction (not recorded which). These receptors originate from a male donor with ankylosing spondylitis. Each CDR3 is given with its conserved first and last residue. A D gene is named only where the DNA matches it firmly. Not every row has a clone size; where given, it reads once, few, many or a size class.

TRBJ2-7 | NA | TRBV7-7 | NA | TGTGCTAGCAGCTTATATGTGGGCTACGAGCAGTACTTC | CASSLYVGYEQYF
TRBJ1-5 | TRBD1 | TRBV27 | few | TGTGCCATCGGGACAGGGGGTAGCAATCAGCCCCAGCATTTT | CAIGTGGSNQPQHF
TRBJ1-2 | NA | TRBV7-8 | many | TGTGCCAGCAGCTCAGACAGCCCTGGGTTCAGTGGCTACACCTTC | CASSSDSPGFSGYTF
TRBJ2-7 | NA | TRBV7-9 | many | TGTGCCAGCAGCTTATTAGGGGCTGGGTACGAGCAGTACTTC | CASSLLGAGYEQYF
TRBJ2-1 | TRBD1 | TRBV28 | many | TGTGCCAGCAACCCAACAGGGGGATCCTACAATGAGCAGTTCTTC | CASNPTGGSYNEQFF
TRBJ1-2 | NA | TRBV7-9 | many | TGTGCCAGCAACCAAGGAGGGAAGGAAAGCTATGGCTACACCTTC | CASNQGGKESYGYTF
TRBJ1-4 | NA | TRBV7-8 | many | TGTGCCAGCAGCTTAGAACCCGAAAAACTGTTTTTT | CASSLEPEKLFF
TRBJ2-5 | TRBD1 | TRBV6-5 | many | TGTGCCAGCAGTTTCTGGACAGGGGGTGGGGAGACCCAGTACTTC | CASSFWTGGGETQYF
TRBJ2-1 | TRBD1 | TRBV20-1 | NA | TGCAGTGCTCCCGGGACAGCATACAATGAGCAGTTCTTC | CSAPGTAYNEQFF
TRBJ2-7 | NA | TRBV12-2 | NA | TGTCCTCCGGAGGGGGATTCCTACGAGCAGTACTTC | CPPEGDSYEQYF
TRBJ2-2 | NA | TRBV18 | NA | TGTGCCAGCTCACCACCGGAGCAGAGCCACGGGGAGCTGTTTTTT | CASSPPEQSHGELFF
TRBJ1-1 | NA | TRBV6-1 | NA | TGTGCCAGCACGGTTGGGGGCGACCGTATGAACACTGAAGCTTTCTTT | CASTVGGDRMNTEAFF
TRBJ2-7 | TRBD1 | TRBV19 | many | TGTGCCAGTAGAGAAACAGGGGGTAACGCCTACGAGCAGTACTTC | CASRETGGNAYEQYF
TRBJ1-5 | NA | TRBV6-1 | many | TGTGCCAGCAGTCTCACAGAAAAAGGGGGTCAGCCCCAGCATTTT | CASSLTEKGGQPQHF
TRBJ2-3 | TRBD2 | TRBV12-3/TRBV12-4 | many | TGTGCCAGCACCCATAGACTAGCGGACACAGATACGCAGTATTTT | CASTHRLADTDTQYF
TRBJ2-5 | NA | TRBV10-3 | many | TGTGCCATCAGTGAGTCGAGTTCTAGCAGCGAAGAGACCCAGTACTTC | CAISESSSSSEETQYF
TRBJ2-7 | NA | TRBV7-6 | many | TGTGCCAGCAGCTTGCAGGGATACATTCTAGACGAGCAGTACTTC | CASSLQGYILDEQYF
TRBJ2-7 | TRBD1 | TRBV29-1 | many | TGCAGCGTCCGGACAGGGTCCCACGAGCAGTACTTC | CSVRTGSHEQYF
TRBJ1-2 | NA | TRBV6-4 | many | TGTGCCAGCAGTGACTCATGGGCGGACAATAACTATGGCTACACCTTC | CASSDSWADNNYGYTF
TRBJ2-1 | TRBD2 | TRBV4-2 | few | TGTGCCAGCAGCCTGACTAGCCACAATGAGCAGTTCTTC | CASSLTSHNEQFF
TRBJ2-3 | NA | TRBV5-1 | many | TGCGCCAGCAGCCAGTTCCTGGAGTTCTCAAGCACAGATACGCAGTATTTT | CASSQFLEFSSTDTQYF
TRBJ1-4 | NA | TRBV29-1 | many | TGCAGCGTTGAAGATGCGAGGGTCGGTGAAAAACTGTTTTTT | CSVEDARVGEKLFF
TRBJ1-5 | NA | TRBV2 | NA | TGTGCCAGCAGTGAACCGGGAGGGAGGGGCAATCAGCCCCAGCATTTT | CASSEPGGRGNQPQHF
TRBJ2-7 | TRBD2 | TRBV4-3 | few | TGCGCCAGCAGCCCTGGACTAGCGGAAAGCTCCTACGAGCAGTACTTC | CASSPGLAESSYEQYF
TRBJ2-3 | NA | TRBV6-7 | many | TGTGCCAGCAATTTGCGCGGGGTTCCCTCCAGCGGCACAGATACGCAGTATTTT | CASNLRGVPSSGTDTQYF
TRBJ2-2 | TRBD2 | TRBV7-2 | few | TGTGCCAGCAGCTCCTCCCGACTAGCGGGAAGAACCGGGGAGCTGTTTTTT | CASSSSRLAGRTGELFF
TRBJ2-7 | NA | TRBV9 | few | TGTGCCAGCAGCGTAGGCGACAGGCTCGACGAGCAGTACTTC | CASSVGDRLDEQYF
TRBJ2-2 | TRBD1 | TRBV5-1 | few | TGCGCCAGCAGCTTTGTCGGGCAGGGGGTAGACACCGGGGAGCTGTTTTTT | CASSFVGQGVDTGELFF
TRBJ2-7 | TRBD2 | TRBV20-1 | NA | TGCAGTGTCCCGGGTAGCGGGGAACTACGTCTCTCCTACGAGCAGTACTTC | CSVPGSGELRLSYEQYF
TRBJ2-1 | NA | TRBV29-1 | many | TGCAGCGCCCGTAGGGGGAGCTCCTACAATGAGCAGTTCTTC | CSARRGSSYNEQFF
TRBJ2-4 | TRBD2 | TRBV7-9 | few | TGTGCCAGCAGCTCGACTAGCGGCCGAACCAAAAACATTCAGTACTTC | CASSSTSGRTKNIQYF
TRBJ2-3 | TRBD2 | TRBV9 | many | TGTGCCAGCAGCCTTGGGACTAGCGGGAGGGATACGCAGTATTTT | CASSLGTSGRDTQYF
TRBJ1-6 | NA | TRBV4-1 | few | TGCGCCAGCAGCCAACCCGGGCTGGGAAGTAATTCACCCCTCCACTTT | CASSQPGLGSNSPLHF
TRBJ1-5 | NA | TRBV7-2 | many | TGTGCCAGCAGCTTTGCCAGCCTTAGCAATCAGCCCCAGCATTTT | CASSFASLSNQPQHF
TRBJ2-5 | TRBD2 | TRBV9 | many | TGTGCCAGCAGCGCTACACCGGGACTAGCGGTACAAGAGACCCAGTACTTC | CASSATPGLAVQETQYF
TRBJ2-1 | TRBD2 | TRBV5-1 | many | TGCGCCAGCAGCTTGGGGGAGGGCAGCCACAATGAGCAGTTCTTC | CASSLGEGSHNEQFF
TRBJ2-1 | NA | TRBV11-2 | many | TGTGCCAGCAGCTTAGCGGCGGACCCCTACAATGAGCAGTTCTTC | CASSLAADPYNEQFF
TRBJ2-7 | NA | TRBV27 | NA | TGTGCCAGCAGTTTACGCACGGCAGGGACGTACGAGCAGTACTTC | CASSLRTAGTYEQYF
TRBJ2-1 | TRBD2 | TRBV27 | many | TGTGCCAGCAGTCTTATCGGAGCGGGAGGGCCCAATGAGCAGTTCTTC | CASSLIGAGGPNEQFF
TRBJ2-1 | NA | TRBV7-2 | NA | TGTGCCAGCAGCTTAACCCCCATGGATACCTACAATGAGCAGTTCTTC | CASSLTPMDTYNEQFF
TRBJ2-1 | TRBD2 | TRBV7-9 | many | TGTGCCAGCAGGCCCCGGACTAGCGGGGGAGCGATCAATGAGCAGTTCTTC | CASRPRTSGGAINEQFF
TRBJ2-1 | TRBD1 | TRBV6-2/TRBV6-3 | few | TGTGCCAGCAGTTCCAGGGGGCGGCCCACCTACAATGAGCAGTTCTTC | CASSSRGRPTYNEQFF
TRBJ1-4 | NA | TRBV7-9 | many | TGTGCCAGCAGCCGCACCCTTGGGGAAGAATGGGAAAAACTGTTTTTT | CASSRTLGEEWEKLFF
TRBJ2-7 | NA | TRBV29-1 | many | TGCAGCGTTGTTGCCTTAGGGGAGCAGTACTTC | CSVVALGEQYF
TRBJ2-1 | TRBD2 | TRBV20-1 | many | TGCAGTGCAAGAAGCGGGAGCGGCTTTGGCTCCTACAATGAGCAGTTCTTC | CSARSGSGFGSYNEQFF
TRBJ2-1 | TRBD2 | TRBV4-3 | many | TGCGCCAGCAGCCTCGGGACTAGCGGGAACAATGAGCAGTTCTTC | CASSLGTSGNNEQFF
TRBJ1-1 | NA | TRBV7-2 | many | TGTGCCAGCAGCCCTACGGACAGTCTGAACACTGAAGCTTTCTTT | CASSPTDSLNTEAFF
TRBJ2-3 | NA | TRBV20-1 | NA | TGCAGTGCAAACCAGGATACGCAGTATTTT | CSANQDTQYF
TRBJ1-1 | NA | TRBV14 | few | TGTGCCAGCAGCCAAGATCCGCCAGGGGTAGTTTGGACTGAAGCTTTCTTT | CASSQDPPGVVWTEAFF
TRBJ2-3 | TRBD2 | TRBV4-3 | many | TGCGCCAGCAGCCAACTCTTCCTAGCGGGAGGGCACACAGATACGCAGTATTTT | CASSQLFLAGGHTDTQYF
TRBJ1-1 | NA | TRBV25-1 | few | TGTGCCAGCAGTGAATATAGCACTGAAGCTTTCTTT | CASSEYSTEAFF
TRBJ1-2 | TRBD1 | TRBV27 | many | TGTGCCAGCAGTACCAGGGGGCTCTATGGCTACACCTTC | CASSTRGLYGYTF
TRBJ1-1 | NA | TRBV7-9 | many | TGTGCCAGCAGCTTAGGGACGGGGACTGAAGCTTTCTTT | CASSLGTGTEAFF
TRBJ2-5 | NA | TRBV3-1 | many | TGTGCCAGCAGAGCGCCGGGACACCCCCAAGAGACCCAGTACTTC | CASRAPGHPQETQYF